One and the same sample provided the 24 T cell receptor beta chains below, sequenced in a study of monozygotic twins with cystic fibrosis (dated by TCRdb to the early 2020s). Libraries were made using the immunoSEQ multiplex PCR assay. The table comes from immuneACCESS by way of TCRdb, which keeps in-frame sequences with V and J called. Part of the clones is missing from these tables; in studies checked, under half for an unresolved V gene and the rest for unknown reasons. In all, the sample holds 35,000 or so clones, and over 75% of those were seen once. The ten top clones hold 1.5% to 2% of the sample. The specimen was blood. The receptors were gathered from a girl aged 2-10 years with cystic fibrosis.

Here the CDR3 reads CASSPPRGAYNEQFF. The CDR3 DNA follows: TGTGCCAGCAGTCCTCCCAGGGGGGCCTACAATGAGCAGTTCTTC. This chain links TRBV6-5 with TRBJ2-1; D possibly corresponds to TRBD1 (7 bases). The CDR3 is 15 amino acids. Germline CDR1 reads MNHEY; CDR2 reads SVGAGI. Trimming took off 5 bases at V and 2 bases at J, with 13 bases between the two ends.

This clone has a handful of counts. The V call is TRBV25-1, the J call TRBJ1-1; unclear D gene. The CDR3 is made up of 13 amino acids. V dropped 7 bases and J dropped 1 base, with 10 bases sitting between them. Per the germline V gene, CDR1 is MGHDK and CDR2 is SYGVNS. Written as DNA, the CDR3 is TGTGCCAGCATAGGTTTCAGGAACACTGAAGCTTTCTTT. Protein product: CASIGFRNTEAFF.

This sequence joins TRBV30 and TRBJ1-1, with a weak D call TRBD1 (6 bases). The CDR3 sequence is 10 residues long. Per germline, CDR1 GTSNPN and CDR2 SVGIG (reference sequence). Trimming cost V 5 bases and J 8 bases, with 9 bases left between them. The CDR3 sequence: CAWLQGEAFF. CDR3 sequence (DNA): TGTGCCTGGTTACAGGGAGAAGCTTTCTTT.

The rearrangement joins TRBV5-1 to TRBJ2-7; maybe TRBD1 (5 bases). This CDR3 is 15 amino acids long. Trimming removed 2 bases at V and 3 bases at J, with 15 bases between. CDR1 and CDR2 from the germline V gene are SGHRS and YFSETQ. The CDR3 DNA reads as TGCGCCAGCAGCTTCGGAGACCTACAGGACTACGAGCAGTACTTC. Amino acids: CASSFGDLQDYEQYF.

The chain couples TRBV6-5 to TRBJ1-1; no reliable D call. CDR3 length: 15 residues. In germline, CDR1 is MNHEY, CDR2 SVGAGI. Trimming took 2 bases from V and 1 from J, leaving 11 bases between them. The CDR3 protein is CASSYTRRWNTEAFF. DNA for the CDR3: TGTGCCAGCAGTTACACCCGACGCTGGAACACTGAAGCTTTCTTT.

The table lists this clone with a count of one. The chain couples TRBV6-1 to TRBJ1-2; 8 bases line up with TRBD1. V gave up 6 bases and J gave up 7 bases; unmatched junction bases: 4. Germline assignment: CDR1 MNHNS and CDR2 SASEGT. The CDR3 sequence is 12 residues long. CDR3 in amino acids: CASRGTGPGYTF. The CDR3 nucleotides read TGTGCCAGCAGAGGGACAGGTCCTGGCTACACCTTC.

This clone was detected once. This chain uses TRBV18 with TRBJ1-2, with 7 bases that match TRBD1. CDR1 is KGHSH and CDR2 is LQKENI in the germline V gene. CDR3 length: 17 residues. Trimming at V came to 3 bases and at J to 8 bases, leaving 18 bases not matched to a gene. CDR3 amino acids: CASSPRQGTILPGGYTF. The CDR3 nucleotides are TGTGCCAGCTCACCCCGACAGGGTACCATCCTTCCTGGAGGCTACACCTTC.

The CDR3 protein is CASSLRHGREKLFF. The DNA of the CDR3 is TGTGCCAGTAGTCTACGACATGGACGGGAAAAACTGTTTTTT. V usage is TRBV19 and J usage is TRBJ1-4; D remains ambiguous. This CDR3 comprises 14 residues. Germline assignment: CDR1 LNHDA and CDR2 SQIVND (reference sequence). Trimming pared 5 bases from V and 8 bases from J, leaving 15 bases between.

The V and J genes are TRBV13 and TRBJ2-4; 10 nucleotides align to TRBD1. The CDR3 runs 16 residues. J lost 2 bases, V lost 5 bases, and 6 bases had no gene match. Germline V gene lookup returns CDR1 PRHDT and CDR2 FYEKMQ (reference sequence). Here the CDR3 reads CASSPRDRGTKNIQYF. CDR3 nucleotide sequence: TGTGCCAGCAGCCCCCGGGACAGGGGAACCAAAAACATTCAGTACTTC.

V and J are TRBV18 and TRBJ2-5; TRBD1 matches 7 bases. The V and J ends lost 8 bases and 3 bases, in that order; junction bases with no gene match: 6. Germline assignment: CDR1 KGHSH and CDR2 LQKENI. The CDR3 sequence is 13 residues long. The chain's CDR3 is CASRRQGEETQYF. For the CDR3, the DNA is TGTGCCAGCAGACGACAGGGAGAAGAGACCCAGTACTTC.

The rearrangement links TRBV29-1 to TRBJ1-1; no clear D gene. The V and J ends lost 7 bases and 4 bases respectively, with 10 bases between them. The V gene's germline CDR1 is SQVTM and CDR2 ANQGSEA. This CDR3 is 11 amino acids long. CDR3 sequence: CSANVVTEAFF. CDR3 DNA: TGCAGCGCTAACGTGGTCACTGAAGCTTTCTTT. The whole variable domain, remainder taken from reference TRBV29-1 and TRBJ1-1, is SAVISQKPSRDICQRGTSLTIQCQVDSQVTMMFWYRQQPGQSLTLIATANQGSEATYESGFVIDKFPISRPNLTFSTLTVSNMSPEDSSIYLCSANVVTEAFFGQGTRLTVV.

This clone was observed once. DNA for the CDR3: TGCAGCGTTGAAGATATAGCGGGGTTGAAGCATACGCAGTATTTT. Protein: CSVEDIAGLKHTQYF. This chain connects TRBV29-1 to TRBJ2-3; 8 nucleotides line up with TRBD2. V was clipped by 0 bases and J by 7 bases; unmatched bases: 9. Germline assignment: CDR1 SQVTM and CDR2 ANQGSEA. This CDR3 has 15 amino acids.

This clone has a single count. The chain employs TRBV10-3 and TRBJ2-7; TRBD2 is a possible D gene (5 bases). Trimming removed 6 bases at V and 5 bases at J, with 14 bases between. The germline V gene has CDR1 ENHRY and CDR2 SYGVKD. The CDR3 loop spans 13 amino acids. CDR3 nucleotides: TGTGCCATCAGCGAGGAGGTTGTAGACGAGCAGTACTTC. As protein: CAISEEVVDEQYF.

The CDR3 protein is CASSSTGVGSPLHF. CDR3 nucleotides: TGTGCCAGCAGCTCGACAGGGGTTGGGTCACCCCTCCACTTT. The chain links TRBV7-2 to TRBJ1-6; 8 bases fit TRBD1. The length of the CDR3 is 14 residues. CDR1 and CDR2 (germline): SGHTA, FQGNSA. V lost 4 bases to trimming and J lost 10 bases; unmatched junction nucleotides: 6.

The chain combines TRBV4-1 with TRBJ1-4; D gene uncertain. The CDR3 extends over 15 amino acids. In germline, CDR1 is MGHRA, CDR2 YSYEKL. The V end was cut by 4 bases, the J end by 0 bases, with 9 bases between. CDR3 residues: CASSLSLATNEKLFF. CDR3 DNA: TGCGCCAGCAGCCTTTCCTTGGCAACTAATGAAAAACTGTTTTTT.

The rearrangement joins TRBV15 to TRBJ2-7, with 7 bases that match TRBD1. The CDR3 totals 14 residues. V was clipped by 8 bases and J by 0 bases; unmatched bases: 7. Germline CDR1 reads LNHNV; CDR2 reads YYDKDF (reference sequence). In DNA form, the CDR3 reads TGTGCCACCTCCGGGACAGTCGTCTCCTACGAGCAGTACTTC. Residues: CATSGTVVSYEQYF.

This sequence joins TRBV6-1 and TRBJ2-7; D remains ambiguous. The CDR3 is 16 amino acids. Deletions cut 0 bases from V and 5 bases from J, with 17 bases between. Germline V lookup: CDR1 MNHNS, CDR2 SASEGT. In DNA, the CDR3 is TGTGCCAGCAGTGAAGCGCGACTGGGTTATAGGGACGAGCAGTACTTC. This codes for CASSEARLGYRDEQYF.

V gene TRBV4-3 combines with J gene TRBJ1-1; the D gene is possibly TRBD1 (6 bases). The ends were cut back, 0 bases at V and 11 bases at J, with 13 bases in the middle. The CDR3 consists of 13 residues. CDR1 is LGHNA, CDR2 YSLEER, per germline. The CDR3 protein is CASSQEGGRVAFF. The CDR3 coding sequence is TGCGCCAGCAGCCAAGAGGGGGGGCGGGTGGCTTTCTTT.

CDR3 amino acids: CASRGKGVFDYGYTF. Written as DNA, the CDR3 is TGTGCCAGCCGGGGGAAGGGGGTGTTTGACTATGGCTACACCTTC. This chain joins TRBV5-6 and TRBJ1-2; a possible D gene is TRBD1 (6 bases). Deletions cut 7 bases from V and 3 bases from J, with 19 bases between. This CDR3 comprises 15 residues. Germline V CDR1 and CDR2: SGHDT, YYEEEE.

The CDR3 loop is CASSPGPTKSSGNTIYF. In DNA form, the CDR3 reads TGTGCCAGCAGCCCCGGGCCAACGAAAAGCTCTGGAAACACCATATATTTT. The rearrangement links TRBV7-9 to TRBJ1-3, with D hard to call. V lost 5 bases and J lost 0, with 17 bases in between. The CDR3 totals 17 residues. Per the germline V gene, CDR1 is SEHNR and CDR2 is FQNEAQ (reference sequence).

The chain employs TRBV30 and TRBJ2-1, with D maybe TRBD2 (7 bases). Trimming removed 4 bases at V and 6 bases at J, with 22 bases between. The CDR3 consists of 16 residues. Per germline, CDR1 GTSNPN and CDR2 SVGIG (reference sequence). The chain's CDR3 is CAWKPMGGPTGNEQFF. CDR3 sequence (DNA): TGTGCCTGGAAACCTATGGGGGGGCCCACCGGCAATGAGCAGTTCTTC.

The CDR3 reads CASSFINSPLHF. The CDR3 DNA sequence: TGTGCCAGCAGCTTCATTAATTCACCCCTCCACTTT. The chain couples TRBV5-6 to TRBJ1-6; D ambiguous. Per the germline V gene, CDR1 is SGHDT and CDR2 is YYEEEE. The CDR3 has 12 residues. V was trimmed by 2 bases and J by 6 bases, leaving 3 bases between them.

The CDR3 protein is CASSYLGLAGTGELFF. In nucleotides, the CDR3 is TGTGCCAGCAGTTACTTAGGACTAGCGGGGACCGGGGAGCTGTTTTTT. The chain has TRBV6-6 and TRBJ2-2, with 12 bases aligning to TRBD2. The CDR3 is 16 residues long. Germline CDR1 is MNHNY and CDR2 is SVGAGI (reference sequence). J lost 5 bases, V lost 1 base, and 2 bases had no gene match.

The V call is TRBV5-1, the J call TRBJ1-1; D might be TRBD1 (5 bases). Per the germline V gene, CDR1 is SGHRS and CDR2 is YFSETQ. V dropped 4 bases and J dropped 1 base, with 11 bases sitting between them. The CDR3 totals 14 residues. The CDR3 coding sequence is TGCGCCAGCAGCCTAGGGGTATCGAACACTGAAGCTTTCTTT. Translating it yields CASSLGVSNTEAFF.